The entry below gives a single TCR beta chain sequence along with its context. Its specificity is unknown. Germline is not matched at one junction end, which may reflect a read error. This entry comes from a study of radiotherapy plus CTLA-4 blockade in lung cancer. The overall study: Among enrolled patients, about 18% responded and about 30% achieved disease control.

Some clones are missing from TCRdb's copy, which holds only in-frame ones; the method was immunoSEQ multiplex PCR. The table lists about 85,000 clones, more than 75% of them singletons. People whose metastatic non-small-cell lung cancer was chemo-refractory got focal radiation along with CTLA-4 blockade by ipilimumab. This CDR3 is built from 13 residues. Germline values: CDR1 MGHDK, CDR2 SYGVNS. Study observations and caveats: After treatment with radiotherapy plus ipilimumab, TCR clones that came from the tumor expanded in blood.

The sequencing used peripheral blood, collected from a patient treated with radiotherapy plus ipilimumab. This TCR was sampled from a human donor with non-small cell lung cancer who had a partial response to radiotherapy plus ipilimumab. The J gene is TRBJ2-5, the V gene TRBV25-1, with D perhaps TRBD1 (6 bases). This chain's CDR3 is CASSVTQGSMLNF. The CDR3 DNA follows: TGTGCCAGCAGTGTCACACAGGGATCGATGTTAAACTTC. Based on the CDR3 plus reference TRBV25-1 and TRBJ2-5, the full variable domain is EADIYQTPRYLVIGTGKKITLECSQTMGHDKMYWYQQDPGMELHLIHYSYGVNSTEKGDLSSESTVSRIRTEHFPLTLESARPSHTSQYLCASSVTQGSMLNFGPGTRLLVL.